This paragraph covers one TCR beta chain sequence. Its antigen is not known. Germline CDR1 is MDHEN and CDR2 is SYDVKM. Trimming stripped 5 bases from V and 7 bases from J, with 20 bases between. The CDR3 consists of 15 residues. Profiled with immunoSEQ multiplex PCR; TCRdb holds only in-frame clones, not every one. The repertoire holds millions of clones, with more than 80% as singletons. These data are taken from a study of shared clonotypes between healthy human individuals. Study-wide results and limits: Collection of samples was limited to blood; tissue repertoires likely differ.

Sequenced material: naive CD4+ T cells from PBMCs. The subset denotes: CD45RA+ positively selected. The chain uses TRBV28 and TRBJ1-1; tentatively, D is TRBD1 (5 bases). The origin of this receptor is a man aged 18-30 years in good health. Some clones in this sample may be carry-over from other donors' samples. The CDR3: CASSPLGAGGGEAFF. The DNA of the CDR3 is TGTGCCAGCAGTCCGCTCGGGGCCGGGGGTGGTGAAGCTTTCTTT.